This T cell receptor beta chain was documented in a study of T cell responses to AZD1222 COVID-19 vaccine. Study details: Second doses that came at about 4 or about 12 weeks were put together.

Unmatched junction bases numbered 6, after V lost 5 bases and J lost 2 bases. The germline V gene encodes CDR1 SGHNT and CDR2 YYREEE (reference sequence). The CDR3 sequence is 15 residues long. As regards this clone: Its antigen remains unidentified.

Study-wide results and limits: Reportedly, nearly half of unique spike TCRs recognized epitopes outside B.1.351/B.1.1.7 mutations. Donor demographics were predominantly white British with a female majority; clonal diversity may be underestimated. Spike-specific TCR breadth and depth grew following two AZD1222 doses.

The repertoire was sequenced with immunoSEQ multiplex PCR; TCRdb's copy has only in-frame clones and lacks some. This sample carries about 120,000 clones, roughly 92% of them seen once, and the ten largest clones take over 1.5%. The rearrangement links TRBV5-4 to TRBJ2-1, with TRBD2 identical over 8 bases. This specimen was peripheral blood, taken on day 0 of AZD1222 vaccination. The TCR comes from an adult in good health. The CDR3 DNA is TGTGCCAGCAGGGCCGGGACTAGGACCTACAATGAGCAGTTCTTC. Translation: CASRAGTRTYNEQFF.